This T cell receptor (beta chain) was obtained from a study of cytomegalovirus exposure and HLA in healthy donors (dated by TCRdb to about 2017). Turning to the overall study: A later analysis indicated that the 95 to 150 validation repertoires were generated on the platform also employed for the roughly 650 repertoires of the first cohort. The study aimed to test whether signatures of past pathogen exposure could be identified by cataloging public T cell receptors. Besides the first cohort of approximately 710 subjects, a separate validation cohort made up of over a hundred different subjects was used. To predict cytomegalovirus infection status, the study brought together high-throughput TCR immunosequencing, statistical association of individual TCRs with disease status, and machine learning. Results and caveats for the whole study, not just this receptor: Cytomegalovirus status was reported to be diagnosed by the classifier with high specificity and sensitivity in both the original and validation cohorts. A total of about 150 TCR beta chains were listed by the study as associated with cytomegalovirus. A later analysis lacked HLA typing for the validation cohort, so it scored co-occurrence in that cohort across all 120 or so repertoires. In a later analysis, TCRs clustered in the first cohort were found to also tend to co-occur in the 130 or so validation repertoires, with 94% of cluster scores above 0. In vitro tests confirmed that a few of the cytomegalovirus-associated TCR beta chains recognize cytomegalovirus antigens. Most TCR sequences were seen in very few donors, while some public TCRs were found in many individuals. The authors suggested that the approach could potentially be extended to other disease states and immunological phenotypes.

The donors were included in the validation cohort of roughly 120 subjects, a group kept apart from the roughly 670-subject first cohort. This clone has more than one count but fewer than ten. This receptor's antigen is unknown. No base quality values were provided; no much bigger clone lies one nucleotide off. Libraries came from the immunoSEQ multiplex PCR assay. The authors' pipeline ran thus. A statistical classification framework was built to diagnose cytomegalovirus status from the catalog of TCR beta chain sequences. In its TCRdb copy, this immuneACCESS table keeps in-frame sequences only and misses some clones. Where compared with another copy, unresolved V genes explain less than half of these, and the others have no known cause. The D gene and trimming were derived from the DNA, and the V and J assignments and clone size from that table. The sample table holds 110,000 or so clones, of which approximately 85% were seen once. Of the sample, nearly 5% falls within the top ten clones.

There are 14 amino acids in the CDR3, from cysteine to phenylalanine inclusive. Only CDR3 DNA is held: 42 bases, read in frame from base 1. From the germline V gene (reference sequence), CDR1 is MNHEY and CDR2 is SMNVEV. V is pared back by 6 bases and J by 5 bases, with 11 bases lying between the germline termini. This sequence uses TRBV27 and TRBJ1-6, and possibly TRBD1, on 5 matching bases. The specimen was PBMCs. This clonotype originated in a man younger than 35 in good health and CMV-seronegative. The CDR3 has the sequence CASRGRAHNSPLHF. DNA sequence: TGTGCCAGCAGGGGCAGGGCGCATAATTCACCCCTCCACTTT.